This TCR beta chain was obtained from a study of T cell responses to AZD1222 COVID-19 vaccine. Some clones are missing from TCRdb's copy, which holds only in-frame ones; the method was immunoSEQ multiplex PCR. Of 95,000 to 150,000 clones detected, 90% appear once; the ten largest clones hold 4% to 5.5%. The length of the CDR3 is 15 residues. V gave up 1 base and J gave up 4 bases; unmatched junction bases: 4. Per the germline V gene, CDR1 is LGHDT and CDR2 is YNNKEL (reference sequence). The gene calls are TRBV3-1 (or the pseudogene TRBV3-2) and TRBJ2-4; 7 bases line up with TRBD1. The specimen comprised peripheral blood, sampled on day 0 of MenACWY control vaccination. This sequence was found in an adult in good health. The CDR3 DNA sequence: TGTGCCAGCAGCCAAGTTCTGACAGGGAAAAACATTCAGTACTTC. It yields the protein CASSQVLTGKNIQYF.